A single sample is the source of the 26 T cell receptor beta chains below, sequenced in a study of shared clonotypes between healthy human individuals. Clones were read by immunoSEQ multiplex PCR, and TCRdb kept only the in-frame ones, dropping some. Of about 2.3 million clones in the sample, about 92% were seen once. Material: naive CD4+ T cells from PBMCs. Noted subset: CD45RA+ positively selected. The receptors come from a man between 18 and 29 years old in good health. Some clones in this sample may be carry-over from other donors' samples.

The CDR3 region has the DNA TGCAGCGTTGTACAGGATAGAGGGGCCAACGTCCTGACTTTC. It translates to CSVVQDRGANVLTF. The rearrangement joins TRBV29-1 to TRBJ2-6; D perhaps matches TRBD1 (5 bases). The V and J ends lost 4 bases and 4 bases respectively, with 11 bases between them. This CDR3 is 14 amino acids long. Germline values: CDR1 SQVTM, CDR2 ANQGSEA.

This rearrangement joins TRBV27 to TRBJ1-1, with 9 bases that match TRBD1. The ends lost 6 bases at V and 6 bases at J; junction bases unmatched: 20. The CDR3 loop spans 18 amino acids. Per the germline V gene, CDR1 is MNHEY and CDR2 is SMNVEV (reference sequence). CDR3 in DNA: TGTGCCAGCAGCCCCGGGACAGGGTGGCTTGGTCTCTCCCCTGAAGCTTTCTTT. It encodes CASSPGTGWLGLSPEAFF.

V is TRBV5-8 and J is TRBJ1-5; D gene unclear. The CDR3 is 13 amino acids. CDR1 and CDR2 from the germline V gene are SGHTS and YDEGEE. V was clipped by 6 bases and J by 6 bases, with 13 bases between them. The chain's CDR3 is CASIIMGFQPQHF. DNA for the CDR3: TGTGCCAGCATCATAATGGGATTTCAGCCCCAGCATTTT.

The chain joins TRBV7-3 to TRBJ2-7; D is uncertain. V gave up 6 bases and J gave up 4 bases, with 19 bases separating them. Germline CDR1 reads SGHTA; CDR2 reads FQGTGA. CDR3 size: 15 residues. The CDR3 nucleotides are TGTGCCAGCAGTCTAACAGCCGTCAGTGGGTACGAGCAGTACTTC. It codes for CASSLTAVSGYEQYF.

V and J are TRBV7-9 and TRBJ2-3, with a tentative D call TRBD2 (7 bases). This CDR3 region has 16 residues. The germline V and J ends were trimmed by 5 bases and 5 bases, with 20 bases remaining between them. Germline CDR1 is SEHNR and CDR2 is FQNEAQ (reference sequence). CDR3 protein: CASSAVGAGVVDTQYF. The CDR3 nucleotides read TGTGCCAGCAGCGCCGTGGGGGCGGGAGTGGTAGATACGCAGTATTTT.

The CDR3 sequence: CASRTGQETQYF. The CDR3 nucleotides read TGTGCCAGCCGGACAGGTCAAGAGACCCAGTACTTC. The chain carries TRBV7-9 and TRBJ2-5; 7 nucleotides line up with TRBD1. The CDR3 loop spans 12 amino acids. The V gene's germline CDR1 is SEHNR and CDR2 FQNEAQ (reference sequence). The V gene end was trimmed by 8 bases and the J gene end by 2 bases; junction bases not matched to a gene: 2.

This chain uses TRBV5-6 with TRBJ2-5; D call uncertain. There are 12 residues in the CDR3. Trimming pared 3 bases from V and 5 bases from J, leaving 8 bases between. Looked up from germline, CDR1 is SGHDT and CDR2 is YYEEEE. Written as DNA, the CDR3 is TGTGCCAGCAGCTCCCTCGGGGAGACCCAGTACTTC. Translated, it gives CASSSLGETQYF.

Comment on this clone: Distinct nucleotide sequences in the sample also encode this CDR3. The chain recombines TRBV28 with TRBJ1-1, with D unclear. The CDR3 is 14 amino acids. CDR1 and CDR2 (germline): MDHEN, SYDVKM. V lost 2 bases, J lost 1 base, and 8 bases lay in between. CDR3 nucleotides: TGTGCCAGCAGTTTAAGTCGGCGGAACACTGAAGCTTTCTTT. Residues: CASSLSRRNTEAFF.

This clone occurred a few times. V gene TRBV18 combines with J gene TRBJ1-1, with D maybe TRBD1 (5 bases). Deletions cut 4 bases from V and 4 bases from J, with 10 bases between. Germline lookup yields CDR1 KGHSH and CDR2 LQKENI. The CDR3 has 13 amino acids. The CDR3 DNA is TGTGCCAGCTCACTCACAGGCCGCACTGAAGCTTTCTTT. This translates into CASSLTGRTEAFF. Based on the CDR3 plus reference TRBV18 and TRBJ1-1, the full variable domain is NAGVMQNPRHLVRRRGQEARLRCSPMKGHSHVYWYRQLPEEGLKFMVYLQKENIIDESGMPKERFSAEFPKEGPSILRIQQVVRGDSAAYFCASSLTGRTEAFFGQGTRLTVV.

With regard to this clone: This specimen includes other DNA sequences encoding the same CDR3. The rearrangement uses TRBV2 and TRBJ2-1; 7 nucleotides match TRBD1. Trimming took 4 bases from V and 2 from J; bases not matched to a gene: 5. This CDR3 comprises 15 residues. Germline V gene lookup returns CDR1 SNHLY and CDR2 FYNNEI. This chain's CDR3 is CASSGHRGPYNEQFF. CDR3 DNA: TGTGCCAGCAGTGGCCACAGGGGCCCCTACAATGAGCAGTTCTTC.

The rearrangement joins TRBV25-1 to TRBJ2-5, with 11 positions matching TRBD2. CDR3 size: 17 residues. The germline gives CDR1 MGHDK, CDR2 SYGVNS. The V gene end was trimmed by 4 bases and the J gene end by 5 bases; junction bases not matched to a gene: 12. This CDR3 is CASSALAGVGEGETQYF. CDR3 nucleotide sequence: TGTGCCAGCAGTGCACTAGCGGGAGTAGGGGAGGGGGAGACCCAGTACTTC. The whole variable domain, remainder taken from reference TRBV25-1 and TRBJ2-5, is EADIYQTPRYLVIGTGKKITLECSQTMGHDKMYWYQQDPGMELHLIHYSYGVNSTEKGDLSSESTVSRIRTEHFPLTLESARPSHTSQYLCASSALAGVGEGETQYFGPGTRLLVL.

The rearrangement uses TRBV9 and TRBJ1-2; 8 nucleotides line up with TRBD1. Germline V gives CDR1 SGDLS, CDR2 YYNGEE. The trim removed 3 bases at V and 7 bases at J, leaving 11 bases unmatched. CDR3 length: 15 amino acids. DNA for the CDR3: TGTGCCAGCAGCGGGGGACAGGCCTTGTATTCTGGCTACACCTTC. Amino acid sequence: CASSGGQALYSGYTF.

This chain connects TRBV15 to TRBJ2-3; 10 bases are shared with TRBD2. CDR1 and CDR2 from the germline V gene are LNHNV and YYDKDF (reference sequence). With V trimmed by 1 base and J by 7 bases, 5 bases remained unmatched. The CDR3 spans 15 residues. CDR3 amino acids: CATSRGPSGSNTQYF. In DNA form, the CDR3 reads TGTGCCACCAGCAGAGGGCCTAGCGGGAGTAATACGCAGTATTTT.

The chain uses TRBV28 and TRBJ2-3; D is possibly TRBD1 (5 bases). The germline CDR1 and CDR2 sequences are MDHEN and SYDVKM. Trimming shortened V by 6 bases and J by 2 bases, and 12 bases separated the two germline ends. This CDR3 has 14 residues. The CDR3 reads CASSSGSHTDTQYF. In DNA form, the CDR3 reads TGTGCCAGCAGCTCAGGGTCCCACACAGATACGCAGTATTTT.

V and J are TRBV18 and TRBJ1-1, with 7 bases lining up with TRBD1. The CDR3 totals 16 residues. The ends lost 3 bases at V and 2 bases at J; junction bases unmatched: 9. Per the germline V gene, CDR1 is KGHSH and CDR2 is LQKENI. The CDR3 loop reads CASSPSGTAINTEAFF. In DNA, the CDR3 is TGTGCCAGCTCACCCTCCGGGACAGCGATTAACACTGAAGCTTTCTTT. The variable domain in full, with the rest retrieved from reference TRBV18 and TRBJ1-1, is NAGVMQNPRHLVRRRGQEARLRCSPMKGHSHVYWYRQLPEEGLKFMVYLQKENIIDESGMPKERFSAEFPKEGPSILRIQQVVRGDSAAYFCASSPSGTAINTEAFFGQGTRLTVV.

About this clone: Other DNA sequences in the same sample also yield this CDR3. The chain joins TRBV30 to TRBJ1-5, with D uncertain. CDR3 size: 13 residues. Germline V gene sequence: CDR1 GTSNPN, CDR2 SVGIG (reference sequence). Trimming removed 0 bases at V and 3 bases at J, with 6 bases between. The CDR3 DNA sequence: TGTGCCTGGAGTGTACGGAACAATCAGCCCCAGCATTTT. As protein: CAWSVRNNQPQHF.

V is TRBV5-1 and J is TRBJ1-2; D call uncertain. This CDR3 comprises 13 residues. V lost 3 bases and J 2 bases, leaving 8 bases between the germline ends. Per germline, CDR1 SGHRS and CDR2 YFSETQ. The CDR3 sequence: CASSSLANYGYTF. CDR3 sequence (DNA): TGCGCCAGCAGCTCCCTCGCAAACTATGGCTACACCTTC.

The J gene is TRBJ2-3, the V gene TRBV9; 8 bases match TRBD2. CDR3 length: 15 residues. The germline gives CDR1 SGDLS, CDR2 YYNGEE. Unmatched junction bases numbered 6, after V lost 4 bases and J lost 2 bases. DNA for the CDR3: TGTGCCAGCAGCCCACGGACTAGCCACACAGATACGCAGTATTTT. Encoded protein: CASSPRTSHTDTQYF.

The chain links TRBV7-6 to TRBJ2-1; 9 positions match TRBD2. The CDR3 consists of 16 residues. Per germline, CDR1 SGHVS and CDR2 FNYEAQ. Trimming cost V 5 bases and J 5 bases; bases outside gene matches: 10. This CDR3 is CASSRLGLAGNNEQFF. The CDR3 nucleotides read TGTGCCAGCAGCCGTCTTGGGCTAGCGGGGAACAATGAGCAGTTCTTC.

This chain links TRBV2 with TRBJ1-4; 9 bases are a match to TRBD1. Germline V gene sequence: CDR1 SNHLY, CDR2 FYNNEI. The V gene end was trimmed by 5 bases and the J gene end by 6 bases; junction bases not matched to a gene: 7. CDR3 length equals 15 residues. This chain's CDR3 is CASSRTGVADEKLFF. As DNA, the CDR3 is TGTGCCAGCAGTAGGACAGGGGTGGCAGATGAAAAACTGTTTTTT. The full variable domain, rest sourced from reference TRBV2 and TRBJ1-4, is EPEVTQTPSHQVTQMGQEVILRCVPISNHLYFYWYRQILGQKVEFLVSFYNNEISEKSEIFDDQFSVERPDGSNFTLKIRSTKLEDSAMYFCASSRTGVADEKLFFGSGTQLSVL.

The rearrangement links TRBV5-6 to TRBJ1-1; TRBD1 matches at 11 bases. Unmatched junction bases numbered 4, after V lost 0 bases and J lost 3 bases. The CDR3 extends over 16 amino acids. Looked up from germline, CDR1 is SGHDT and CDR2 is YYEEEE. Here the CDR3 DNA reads TGTGCCAGCAGCTTGGGGACAGGGGGCTCGCACACTGAAGCTTTCTTT. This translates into CASSLGTGGSHTEAFF.

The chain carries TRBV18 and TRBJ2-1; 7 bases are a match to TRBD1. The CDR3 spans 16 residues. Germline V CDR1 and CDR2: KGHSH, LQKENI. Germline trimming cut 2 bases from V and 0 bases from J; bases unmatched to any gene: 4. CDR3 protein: CASSPEDRLSYNEQFF. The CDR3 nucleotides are TGTGCCAGCTCACCAGAGGACAGGCTCTCCTACAATGAGCAGTTCTTC.

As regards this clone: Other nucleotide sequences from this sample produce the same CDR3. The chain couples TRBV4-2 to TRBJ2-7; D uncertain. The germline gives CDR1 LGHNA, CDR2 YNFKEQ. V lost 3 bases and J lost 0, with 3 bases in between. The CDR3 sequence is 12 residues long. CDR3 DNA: TGTGCCAGCAGCCAGGACTCCTACGAGCAGTACTTC. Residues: CASSQDSYEQYF.

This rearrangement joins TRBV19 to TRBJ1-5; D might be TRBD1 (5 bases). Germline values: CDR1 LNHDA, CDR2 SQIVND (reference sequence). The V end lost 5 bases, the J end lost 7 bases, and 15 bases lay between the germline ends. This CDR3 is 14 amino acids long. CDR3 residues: CASSPTGTRQPQHF. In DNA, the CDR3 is TGTGCCAGTAGTCCAACCGGGACGAGGCAGCCCCAGCATTTT.

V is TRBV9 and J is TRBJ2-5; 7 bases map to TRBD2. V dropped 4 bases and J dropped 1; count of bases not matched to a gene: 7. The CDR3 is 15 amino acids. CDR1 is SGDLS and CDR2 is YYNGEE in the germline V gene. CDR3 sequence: CASSSTWTSQETQYF. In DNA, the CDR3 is TGTGCCAGCAGCTCCACATGGACTAGCCAAGAGACCCAGTACTTC. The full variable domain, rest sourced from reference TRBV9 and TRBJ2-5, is DSGVTQTPKHLITATGQRVTLRCSPRSGDLSVYWYQQSLDQGLQFLIQYYNGEERAKGNILERFSAQQFPDLHSELNLSSLELGDSALYFCASSSTWTSQETQYFGPGTRLLVL.

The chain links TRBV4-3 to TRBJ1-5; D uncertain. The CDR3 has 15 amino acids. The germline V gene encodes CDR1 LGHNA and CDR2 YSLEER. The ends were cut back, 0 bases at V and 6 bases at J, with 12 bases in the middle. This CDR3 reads CASSQDIQFGQPQHF. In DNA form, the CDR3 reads TGCGCCAGCAGCCAAGATATCCAGTTCGGTCAGCCCCAGCATTTT.